A selection of T cell receptor beta chains follows, all from one sample in a study of blood T cell repertoires in COVID-19. The assay was immunoSEQ multiplex PCR, and TCRdb's table has in-frame clones only and misses some. The profile shows over 85,000 clones, around 90% of them singletons. Sequenced: peripheral blood. Receptor source: a male donor with acute or convalescent COVID-19. CDR3s include the opening cysteine and the closing phenylalanine or tryptophan. D genes are given only for firm matches. For some rows the clone size is stated as once, few or many, or as a class when expanded; others skip it.

V gene: TRBV28; J gene: TRBJ1-2; D gene: -; clone size: -; CDR3 DNA: TGTGCCAGCAGTTTAAATACTTCGCCTTATGGCTACACCTTC; CDR3 protein: CASSLNTSPYGYTF
V gene: TRBV10-3; J gene: TRBJ1-1; D gene: -; clone size: -; CDR3 DNA: TGTGCCATCAGTTCGGGACAGAACACTGAAGCTTTCTTT; CDR3 protein: CAISSGQNTEAFF
V gene: TRBV19; J gene: TRBJ1-5; D gene: TRBD1; clone size: -; CDR3 DNA: TGTGCCAGTAGTCCCGGGACAGGGATGGGCAATCAGCCCCAGCATTTT; CDR3 protein: CASSPGTGMGNQPQHF
V gene: TRBV19; J gene: TRBJ1-2; D gene: TRBD1; clone size: -; CDR3 DNA: TGTGCCAGTAGTATAGCGTCAGGGGGCTGCACCTTC; CDR3 protein: CASSIASGGCTF
V gene: TRBV28; J gene: TRBJ1-4; D gene: TRBD1; clone size: -; CDR3 DNA: TGTGCCACCCGGACAGGGGGTATGACTAATGAAAAACTGTTTTTT; CDR3 protein: CATRTGGMTNEKLFF
V gene: TRBV2; J gene: TRBJ1-6; D gene: -; clone size: few; CDR3 DNA: TGTGCCAGCAGGGAAGACAGTTATTCACCCCTCCACTTT; CDR3 protein: CASREDSYSPLHF
V gene: TRBV3-1/TRBV3-2; J gene: TRBJ2-4; D gene: TRBD2; clone size: -; CDR3 DNA: TGTGCCAGCAGCCAAGAAGCGGGGGGGCCGGGAAACATTCAGTACTTC; CDR3 protein: CASSQEAGGPGNIQYF
V gene: TRBV5-4; J gene: TRBJ1-2; D gene: -; clone size: -; CDR3 DNA: TGTGCCAGCAGCTTAGGGCCCATCGGACAGTCCTATGGCTACACCTTC; CDR3 protein: CASSLGPIGQSYGYTF
V gene: TRBV3-1/TRBV3-2; J gene: TRBJ1-5; D gene: -; clone size: -; CDR3 DNA: TGTGCCAGCAGCCAAGGGGAGGGGGGTTATCAGCCCCAGCATTTT; CDR3 protein: CASSQGEGGYQPQHF
V gene: TRBV3-1/TRBV3-2; J gene: TRBJ1-5; D gene: TRBD1; clone size: -; CDR3 DNA: TGTGCCAGCAGTCGGGACAGTGCTAATCAGCCCCAGCATTTT; CDR3 protein: CASSRDSANQPQHF
V gene: TRBV12-3/TRBV12-4; J gene: TRBJ2-5; D gene: TRBD1; clone size: -; CDR3 DNA: TGTGCCAGCAGGTACGGGACAGTAGAGACCCAGTACTTC; CDR3 protein: CASRYGTVETQYF
V gene: TRBV2; J gene: TRBJ1-2; D gene: -; clone size: once; CDR3 DNA: TGTGCCAGCGGTCCAGGGGTTGGCTATGGCTACACCTTC; CDR3 protein: CASGPGVGYGYTF
V gene: TRBV15; J gene: TRBJ1-4; D gene: TRBD1; clone size: -; CDR3 DNA: TGTGCCACCAGCAGAGGGACAGGAGTGTTTTTT; CDR3 protein: CATSRGTGVFF
V gene: TRBV7-9; J gene: TRBJ1-2; D gene: TRBD1; clone size: -; CDR3 DNA: TGTGCCAGCAGCCCGGACAGGGATATTAGTGGCTACACCTTC; CDR3 protein: CASSPDRDISGYTF
V gene: TRBV6-5; J gene: TRBJ1-3; D gene: TRBD1; clone size: -; CDR3 DNA: TGTGCCAGCAAATTGGGACAGAACTCTGGAAACACCATATATTTT; CDR3 protein: CASKLGQNSGNTIYF
V gene: TRBV9; J gene: TRBJ1-5; D gene: -; clone size: -; CDR3 DNA: TGTGCCAGCAGCGCCCTCGCAGATAGCAATCAGCCCCAGCATTTT; CDR3 protein: CASSALADSNQPQHF
V gene: TRBV30; J gene: TRBJ2-1; D gene: -; clone size: -; CDR3 DNA: TGTGCCTGGAACCCTCGACAGAATGAGCAGTTCTTC; CDR3 protein: CAWNPRQNEQFF